What follows are 17 T cell receptor beta chains derived from one specimen sequenced in a study of CDR3 diversity in severe acne. TCRdb re-called the PCR reads with MiXCR, one entry per CDR3 protein. Among roughly 100,000 distinct CDR3 sequences listed, around 53% were seen once. Specimen: blood. These receptors all come from a male donor with acne.

This clonotype appeared many times. V usage is TRBV19 and J usage is TRBJ2-6; D remains ambiguous. The V end was cut by 3 bases, the J end by 0 bases, with 12 bases between. Germline CDR1 LNHDA, CDR2 SQIVND (reference sequence). The CDR3 totals 17 residues. The CDR3 DNA follows: TGTGCCAGTAGTATCGGGCTGTCCTCCTCTGGGGCCAACGTCCTGACTTTC. This sequence encodes CASSIGLSSSGANVLTF.

The chain joins TRBV29-1 to TRBJ2-1; the match to TRBD2 covers 7 bases. From germline, CDR1 is SQVTM and CDR2 ANQGSEA. The CDR3 runs 18 residues. The junction had 17 bases not matched to a gene; V was cut back by 4 bases and J by 2 bases. The CDR3 nucleotides are TGCAGCGTTGTAGTAGTCGCTAGCGGAAAGAGCGCCTACAATGAGCAGTTCTTC. Protein: CSVVVVASGKSAYNEQFF.

This clonotype was seen a single time. The chain has TRBV29-1 and TRBJ1-1, with a tentative D call TRBD1 (6 bases). This CDR3 is built from 16 residues. Trimming removed 1 base from V and 0 bases from J, with 15 bases in between. Germline V gene lookup returns CDR1 SQVTM and CDR2 ANQGSEA. The chain's CDR3 is CSVEVDWTDLNTEAFF. The CDR3 DNA sequence: TGCAGCGTTGAAGTGGACTGGACAGACCTGAACACTGAAGCTTTCTTT.

In nucleotides, the CDR3 is TGTGCCACCAGCAAAGGAAGCGACAGGCAAGAGACCCAGTACTTC. Translated: CATSKGSDRQETQYF. The rearrangement joins TRBV15 to TRBJ2-5, with D perhaps matching TRBD1 (6 bases). CDR3 length: 15 residues. Germline CDR1 reads LNHNV; CDR2 reads YYDKDF (reference sequence). With 4 bases removed from V and 2 bases from J, the gap between germline ends came to 14 bases.

This clonotype has just a few counts. The chain carries TRBV12-3 or TRBV12-4 and TRBJ2-2, with a tentative D call TRBD1 (6 bases). Trimming pared 3 bases from V and 7 bases from J, leaving 12 bases between. This CDR3 region has 14 residues. DNA of the CDR3: TGTGCCAGCAGTTTCGGGCAGGGGCACGGGGAGCTGTTTTTT. Protein: CASSFGQGHGELFF.

Notes on this clonotype: At one end, the junction sequence differs from germline, possibly due to a read error. The J gene is TRBJ1-2, the V gene TRBV7-3; D is uncertain. This CDR3 spans 13 amino acids. Germline CDR1 is SGHTA and CDR2 is FQGTGA. The chain's CDR3 is CASSLQGDYGHTF. The CDR3 bases are TGTGCCAGCAGCTTACAAGGAGACTATGGCCACACCTTC.

This clonotype came up many times. The chain couples TRBV6-5 to TRBJ2-1; D is uncertain. Trimming shortened V by 0 bases and J by 7 bases, and 13 bases separated the two germline ends. The CDR3 totals 15 residues. The germline gives CDR1 MNHEY, CDR2 SVGAGI. DNA for the CDR3: TGTGCCAGCAGTTACTCGGGGAATACATGGAATGAGCAGTTCTTC. It yields the protein CASSYSGNTWNEQFF.

This clonotype was recorded only once. The chain employs TRBV27 and TRBJ2-5; D is ambiguous. V lost 6 bases and J lost 1, with 9 bases in between. CDR1 and CDR2 from the germline V gene are MNHEY and SMNVEV (reference sequence). This CDR3 is built from 13 residues. CDR3 DNA: TGTGCCAGCAGCTCAGCCGGCCAAGAGACCCAGTACTTC. It translates to CASSSAGQETQYF.

The chain recombines TRBV6-2 or TRBV6-3 with TRBJ2-5; possibly TRBD1 or TRBD2 for D (5 bases each). Germline loops: CDR1 MNHEY, CDR2 SVGEGT. V gave up 0 bases and J gave up 5 bases, with 16 bases separating them. The CDR3 is 16 residues long. This CDR3 is CASSYSRGSGFETQYF. The CDR3 coding sequence is TGTGCCAGCAGTTACTCGAGGGGCAGTGGCTTCGAGACCCAGTACTTC.

This clonotype was observed once. The chain carries TRBV6-4 and TRBJ2-1; 12 bases align to TRBD2. CDR1 is MRHNA and CDR2 is SNTAGT in the germline V gene. The junction had 6 bases not matched to a gene; V was cut back by 6 bases and J by 12 bases. The CDR3 totals 13 residues. This CDR3 reads CASSRLAGVGQFF. CDR3 in DNA: TGTGCCAGCAGCCGACTAGCGGGAGTCGGGCAGTTCTTC.

This clonotype was recorded at least ten times. The chain combines TRBV7-2 with TRBJ2-5, with TRBD1 identical over 8 bases. The germline V gene encodes CDR1 SGHTA and CDR2 FQGNSA. The trim removed 5 bases at V and 4 bases at J, leaving 3 bases unmatched. The length of the CDR3 is 13 residues. CDR3 DNA sequence: TGTGCCAGCAGCGCTGACAGGGGAGAGACCCAGTACTTC. It is translated as CASSADRGETQYF.

This clonotype was counted ten times or more. The chain is built from TRBV18 and TRBJ2-7, with D perhaps matching TRBD1 (5 bases). The CDR3 contains 14 residues. Germline CDR1 and CDR2: KGHSH and LQKENI. Trimming took off 2 bases at V and 5 bases at J, with 13 bases between the two ends. This CDR3 is CASSPAGIDNEQYF. CDR3 nucleotides: TGTGCCAGCTCACCAGCAGGGATTGACAACGAGCAGTACTTC.

The rearrangement joins TRBV5-1 to TRBJ1-1; D possibly corresponds to TRBD1 (5 bases). The CDR3 is made up of 14 amino acids. The ends were cut back, 1 base at V and 4 bases at J, with 11 bases in the middle. Germline V CDR1 and CDR2: SGHRS, YFSETQ. CDR3 nucleotides: TGCGCCAGCAGCTTGTCGGCAGGGATCACTGAAGCTTTCTTT. Protein product: CASSLSAGITEAFF. The full variable domain, completed using reference TRBV5-1 and TRBJ1-1, is KAGVTQTPRYLIKTRGQQVTLSCSPISGHRSVSWYQQTPGQGLQFLFEYFSETQRNKGNFPGRFSGRQFSNSRSEMNVSTLELGDSALYLCASSLSAGITEAFFGQGTRLTVV.

Notes on this clonotype: No DNA is shown, since the ends of the CDR3 on it are uncertain; the CDR3 is the one TCRdb lists. This sequence joins TRBV5-1 and TRBJ2-1; the tabulated D call, TRBD1, remains unverified against the DNA. The CDR3 has 24 residues if both end residues are counted. The germline V gene encodes CDR1 SGHRS and CDR2 YFSETQ. This CDR3 is CASSSNAGHEQFFGPGGSYNEQFF.

This clonotype occurred many times. This chain connects TRBV25-1 to TRBJ2-5; 7 bases agree with TRBD1. CDR3 length: 15 residues. The V gene's germline CDR1 is MGHDK and CDR2 SYGVNS. The V gene end was trimmed by 5 bases and the J gene end by 2 bases; junction bases not matched to a gene: 8. The CDR3 DNA follows: TGTGCCAGCAGTACCCCCGACAGGGAGCAAGAGACCCAGTACTTC. It is translated as CASSTPDREQETQYF.

V and J are TRBV9 and TRBJ2-2; 11 bases map to TRBD2. CDR3 length: 19 amino acids. The germline V gene has CDR1 SGDLS and CDR2 YYNGEE. The ends lost 0 bases at V and 1 base at J; junction bases unmatched: 8. In DNA form, the CDR3 reads TGTGCCAGCAGCGTAGAAGATTGGACTAGCGGGCAGAACACCGGGGAGCTGTTTTTT. Protein: CASSVEDWTSGQNTGELFF.

This clonotype was seen ten or more times. The gene calls are TRBV20-1 and TRBJ2-3; no firm D call. Trimming stripped 6 bases from V and 2 bases from J, with 18 bases between. This CDR3 has 15 amino acids. Germline values: CDR1 DFQATT, CDR2 SNEGSKA (reference sequence). CDR3 loop: CSAARSSGVTDTQYF. The DNA of the CDR3 is TGCAGTGCCGCTCGGTCGTCCGGAGTCACAGATACGCAGTATTTT.